The source of this TCR beta chain is a study of graft-versus-host responses after intestinal transplantation. Overall study: All recipients got anti-thymocyte globulin induction, then tacrolimus and steroids for about 3 years.

Points from the study as a whole: Allograft graft-versus-host to host-versus-graft clonal ratios ran high in patients with graft-donor T cell macrochimerism. Early post-transplant declines in HvG were associated with peak levels of circulating GvH clones.

Notes on this clone: Its antigen is not identified.

The CDR3 is 15 residues long. The germline gives CDR1 ENHRY, CDR2 SYGVKD. The ends were cut back, 0 bases at V and 4 bases at J, with 10 bases in the middle. Assay: immunoSEQ multiplex PCR; the TCRdb copy retains only in-frame clones and omits some. The sample consists of about 130,000 clones, approximately 94% of them appearing once. Specimen: unstimulated CD4+ T cells sorted from spleen or lymph node cells, collected before intestinal transplant. V is TRBV10-3 and J is TRBJ1-5, with TRBD1 as a possible D gene (6 bases). This receptor was identified in a human donor who received an intestinal transplant. CDR3 sequence reads: CAISESAGVNQPQHF. The CDR3 coding sequence is TGTGCCATCAGTGAGTCAGCAGGGGTGAATCAGCCCCAGCATTTT.